Described below is a single T cell receptor (beta chain) sequence and its context. Through a sample-barcoded 5' primer and a J-beta primer mix, a second PCR was run for about 7 to 12 cycles. There were at least 3 million CDR3-containing paired-end reads obtained from each sample. TCRdb reprocessed the 5' RACE reads with MiXCR, giving one entry per CDR3 protein. The table shows roughly 680,000 distinct CDR3 sequences, with roughly half occurring only once. CDR3 length: 17 amino acids. Germline V gene data show CDR1 as SGHKS and CDR2 as YYEKEE (reference sequence). V lost 0 bases, J lost 0 bases, and 12 bases lay in between. Every donor contributed about 10 milliliters of peripheral blood by blood draw. This sample is drawn from a study of blood T cells in healthy people across ages.

This TCR was sampled from an elderly woman in good health. This chain uses TRBV5-5 with TRBJ1-4, with a weak D call TRBD1 (5 bases). Sample: blood. As DNA, the CDR3 is TGTGCCAGCAGCTTGGCCCGGGGCCAAGCAACTAATGAAAAACTGTTTTTT. It codes for CASSLARGQATNEKLFF.